Listed below are T cell receptor beta chains from one sample, sequenced in a study of T cell repertoires in cytomegalovirus infection. TCRdb reprocessed the reads via MiXCR and lists one record per CDR3 protein. This table has roughly 310,000 distinct CDR3 sequences, roughly a sixth appearing once. Sequenced: PBMCs. Every receptor here comes from a human donor in good health (CMV status not recorded). Some clones in this sample may be carry-over from other donors' samples. Each CDR3 is given with its conserved first and last residue. Each record gives: V gene, CDR3 protein.

V: TRBV10-3
CDR3: CAIAGTESYEQYF

V: TRBV6-2/TRBV6-3
CDR3: CASRGTVKYNEQFF

V: TRBV7-2
CDR3: CASSSTGRDTDTQYF

V: TRBV6-1
CDR3: CASSFRDRTYNEQFF

V: TRBV2
CDR3: CASTPSTVNQPQHF

V: TRBV12-3/TRBV12-4
CDR3: CASSQRGTDYEQYF

V: TRBV19
CDR3: CASRLLLNTEAFF

V: TRBV12-3/TRBV12-4
CDR3: CASSPRTSGGTNYNEQFF

V: TRBV12-3/TRBV12-4
CDR3: CASSFTGVQPQHF

V: TRBV6-1
CDR3: CASSWAGGNGGYTF

V: TRBV6-1
CDR3: CASSWTDPYEQYF

V: TRBV19
CDR3: CASSIWGEQPQHF

V: TRBV28
CDR3: CASSSPAGGKNTEAFF

V: TRBV6-6
CDR3: CASSYPTGENTEAFF

V: TRBV12-3/TRBV12-4
CDR3: CASTFTAGNYGYTF

V: TRBV5-4
CDR3: CASSSDNYEQYF

V: TRBV29-1
CDR3: CSVGGEHQPQHF

V: TRBV18
CDR3: CASSRDSPYEQYF

V: TRBV5-1
CDR3: CASSPGGLAGSNTGELFF

V: TRBV6-2/TRBV6-3
CDR3: CASSGQGAVNEQFF

V: TRBV7-8
CDR3: CASSLGGGRDGNTIYF

V: TRBV20-1
CDR3: CSARDTTNTGELFF

V: TRBV24-1
CDR3: CATSLQGAGELFF

V: TRBV24-1
CDR3: CATSGWQGTGELFF

V: TRBV10-2
CDR3: CASSDSGTHNSPLHF

V: TRBV7-2
CDR3: CASSARDSYEQYF

V: TRBV18
CDR3: CASSPFGGRQTYNEQFF

V: TRBV27
CDR3: CASRPYAGTSGAEETQYF

V: TRBV28
CDR3: CASSVTVLLSSYNEQFF

V: TRBV12-3/TRBV12-4
CDR3: CASSFQGEAFF

V: TRBV25-1
CDR3: CASSGLTGRDTGELFF

V: TRBV5-1
CDR3: CASSSSGGQETQYF